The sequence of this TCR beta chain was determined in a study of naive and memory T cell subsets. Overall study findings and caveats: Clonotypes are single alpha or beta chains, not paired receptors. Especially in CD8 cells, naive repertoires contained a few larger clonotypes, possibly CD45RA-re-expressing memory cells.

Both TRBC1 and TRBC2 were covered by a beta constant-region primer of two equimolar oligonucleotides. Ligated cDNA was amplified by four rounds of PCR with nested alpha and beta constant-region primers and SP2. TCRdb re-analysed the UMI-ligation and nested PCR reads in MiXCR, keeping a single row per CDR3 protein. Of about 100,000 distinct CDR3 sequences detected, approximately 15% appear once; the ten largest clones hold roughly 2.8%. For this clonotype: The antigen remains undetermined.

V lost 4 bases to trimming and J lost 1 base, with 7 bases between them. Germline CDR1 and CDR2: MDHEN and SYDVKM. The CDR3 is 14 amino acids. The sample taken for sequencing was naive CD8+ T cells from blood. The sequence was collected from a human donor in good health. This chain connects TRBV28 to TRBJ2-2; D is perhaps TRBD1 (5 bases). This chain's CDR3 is CASSSTGNTGELFF. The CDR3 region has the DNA TGTGCCAGCAGTTCTACAGGGAACACCGGGGAGCTGTTTTTT.